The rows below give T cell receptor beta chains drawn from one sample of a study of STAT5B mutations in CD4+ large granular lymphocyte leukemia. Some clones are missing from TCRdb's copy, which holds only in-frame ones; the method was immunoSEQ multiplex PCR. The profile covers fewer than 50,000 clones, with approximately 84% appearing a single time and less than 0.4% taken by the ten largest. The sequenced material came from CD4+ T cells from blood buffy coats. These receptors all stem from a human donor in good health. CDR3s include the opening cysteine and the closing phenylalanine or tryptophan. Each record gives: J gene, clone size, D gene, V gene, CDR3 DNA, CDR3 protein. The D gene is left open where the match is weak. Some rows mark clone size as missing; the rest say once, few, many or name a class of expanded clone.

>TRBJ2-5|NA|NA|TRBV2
TGTGCCAGCAGTGACGAGAAGATGGCCCAGTACTTC
CASSDEKMAQYF
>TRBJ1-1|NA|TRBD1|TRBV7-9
TGTGCCAGCAGCAAGACAGGGGGCACTGAAGCTTTCTTT
CASSKTGGTEAFF
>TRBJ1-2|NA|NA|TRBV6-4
TGTGCCAGCAGCCCTCCACAGTCCGCCTATGGCTACACCTTC
CASSPPQSAYGYTF
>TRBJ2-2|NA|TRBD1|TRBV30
TGTGCCTGGAGTGTCATATGGGTTTGGACAGGGAAAAATCGCAGGCCAGACACCGGGGAGCTGTTTTTT
CAWSVIWVWTGKNRRPDTGELFF
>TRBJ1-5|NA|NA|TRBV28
TGTGCCAGCAGTTTACACAGGGATCAGCCCCAGCATTTT
CASSLHRDQPQHF
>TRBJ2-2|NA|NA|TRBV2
TGTGCCAGCAGGAAGACAGTTAACACCGGGGAGCTGTTTTTT
CASRKTVNTGELFF
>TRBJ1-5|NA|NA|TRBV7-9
TGTGCCAGCAGCTTATTCGTGGGATCCGGCAATCAGCCCCAGCATTTT
CASSLFVGSGNQPQHF
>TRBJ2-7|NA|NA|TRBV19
TGTGCCAGTAGTATAGCCCGGGCAACTTCAGAGCAGTACTTC
CASSIARATSEQYF
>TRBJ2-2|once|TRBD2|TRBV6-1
TGTGCCAGCAGTGGGCGGGGGGGACGTTTCGGGCTGAGGGCCGGGGAGCTGTTTTTT
CASSGRGGRFGLRAGELFF
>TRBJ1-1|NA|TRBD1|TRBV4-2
TGTGCCAGCAGCCAAGAGGTGCACAGGGGGTTGTACACTGAAGCTTTCTTT
CASSQEVHRGLYTEAFF